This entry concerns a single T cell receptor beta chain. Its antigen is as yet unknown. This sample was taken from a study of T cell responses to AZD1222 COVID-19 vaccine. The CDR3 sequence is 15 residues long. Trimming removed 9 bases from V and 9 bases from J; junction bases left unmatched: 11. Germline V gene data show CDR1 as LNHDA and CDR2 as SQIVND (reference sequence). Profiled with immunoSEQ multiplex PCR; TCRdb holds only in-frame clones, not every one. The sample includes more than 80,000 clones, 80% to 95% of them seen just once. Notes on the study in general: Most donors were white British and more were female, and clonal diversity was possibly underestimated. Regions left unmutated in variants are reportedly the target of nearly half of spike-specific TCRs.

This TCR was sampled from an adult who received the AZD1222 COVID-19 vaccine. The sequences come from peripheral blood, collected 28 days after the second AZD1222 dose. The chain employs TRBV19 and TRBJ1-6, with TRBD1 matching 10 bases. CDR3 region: CASQTSGTGVSPLHF. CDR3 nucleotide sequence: TGTGCCAGCCAGACGTCCGGGACAGGGGTTTCACCCCTCCACTTT.